This passage covers 11 T cell receptor beta chains from one sample sequenced in a study of T cells in Graves' hyperthyroidism and ophthalmopathy. Regions amplified from RNA transcripts were the TCR beta CDR3 regions. First-round RT-PCR with HTBI primers amplified the TCR CDR3 region. TCRdb used MiXCR to reprocess the multiplex PCR reads, holding one entry per CDR3 protein. Among about 520,000 distinct CDR3 sequences listed, about a fifth were seen once. Sequenced input: blood. The receptors were gathered from a man between 18 and 29 years old with Graves' hyperthyroidism.

This clonotype was counted at least ten times. CDR3 sequence: CASSFSHASSYEQYF. DNA of the CDR3: TGTGCCAGCAGCTTCTCTCATGCGAGCTCCTACGAGCAGTACTTC. The chain uses TRBV11-2 and TRBJ2-7; no clear D gene. CDR1 and CDR2 from the germline V gene are SGHAT and FQNNGV. This CDR3 region has 15 residues. Trimming removed 3 bases at V and 0 bases at J, with 12 bases between.

The gene calls are TRBV18 and TRBJ2-2; D is ambiguous. The V and J ends lost 0 bases and 1 base respectively, with 12 bases between them. CDR3 length: 17 residues. CDR1 is KGHSH, CDR2 LQKENI, per germline. CDR3 DNA sequence: TGTGCCAGCTCACCACCGGGCAGTCGAAGGAACACCGGGGAGCTGTTTTTT. Amino acid sequence: CASSPPGSRRNTGELFF.

This clonotype showed up many times. The genes are TRBV20-1 and TRBJ2-5; weak D call: TRBD2 (5 bases). The CDR3 has 16 amino acids. The V gene's germline CDR1 is DFQATT and CDR2 SNEGSKA (reference sequence). V was cut by 8 bases and J by 5 bases, with 27 bases left in between. The CDR3 nucleotides are TGCAGTCCAGCGGACCCGGACGCACGGGTGGCGGAGACCCAGTACTTC. Translated: CSPADPDARVAETQYF.

The CDR3 bases are TGTGCCAGCAGCTTAGCGGTAGGGGGGCGAGAGACCCAGTACTTC. Translated: CASSLAVGGRETQYF. The chain carries TRBV7-2 and TRBJ2-5; possibly TRBD1 or TRBD2 for D (6 bases each). Germline V gives CDR1 SGHTA, CDR2 FQGNSA. V lost 0 bases and J 4 bases, leaving 12 bases between the germline ends. The CDR3 spans 15 residues.

This clonotype was counted ten times or more. J is TRBJ1-2 and V is TRBV20-1, with TRBD1 as a possible D gene (5 bases). The CDR3 runs to 15 residues. V lost 0 bases to trimming and J lost 4 bases, with 15 bases between them. Germline V gene sequence: CDR1 DFQATT, CDR2 SNEGSKA (reference sequence). As DNA, the CDR3 is TGCAGTGCTAGAGACCCAGGGAGGAGAAGCTATGGCTACACCTTC. This encodes CSARDPGRRSYGYTF.

This clonotype has at least ten counts. In nucleotides, the CDR3 is TGTGCCACCAGTGATTTCGCAGGGCTCGGTAGCTACACCTTC. Encoded protein: CATSDFAGLGSYTF. The chain joins TRBV24-1 to TRBJ1-2, with D possibly matching TRBD1 (5 bases). The CDR3 length is 14 residues. Trimming left V 1 base short and J 9 bases short, with 14 bases between. The V gene's germline CDR1 is KGHDR and CDR2 SFDVKD.

V gene TRBV6-2 or TRBV6-3 combines with J gene TRBJ2-7, with D possibly TRBD2 on 6 matching bases. Between the trimmed V and J ends, which lost 7 bases and 3 bases, there was a span of 19 bases. The germline gives CDR1 MNHEY, CDR2 SVGEGT. This CDR3 has 15 residues. The chain's CDR3 is CASNHVGGIRYEQYF. The CDR3 DNA reads TGTGCCAGCAACCACGTCGGAGGGATTCGCTACGAGCAGTACTTC.

The chain carries TRBV4-1 and TRBJ2-5; 8 positions match TRBD1. The CDR3 spans 17 residues. Germline trimming cut 1 base from V and 3 bases from J; bases unmatched to any gene: 10. Germline assignment: CDR1 MGHRA and CDR2 YSYEKL. The CDR3 region is CASSQAPGGGLKETQYF. The CDR3 DNA reads TGCGCCAGCAGCCAAGCCCCAGGGGGCGGCCTGAAAGAGACCCAGTACTTC.

The chain recombines TRBV11-2 with TRBJ2-7; D is possibly TRBD1 (5 bases). With 5 bases removed from V and 0 bases from J, the gap between germline ends came to 14 bases. Per germline, CDR1 SGHAT and CDR2 FQNNGV. The CDR3 consists of 15 residues. For the CDR3, the DNA is TGTGCCAGCAGCCCACTCGGACAAAGCTCCTACGAGCAGTACTTC. Translated, it gives CASSPLGQSSYEQYF.

Only a few counts were recorded for this clonotype. J is TRBJ2-7 and V is TRBV30; possible D gene TRBD2, 6 bases. This CDR3 has 13 amino acids. The ends were cut back, 2 bases at V and 3 bases at J, with 11 bases in the middle. Germline CDR1 GTSNPN, CDR2 SVGIG (reference sequence). The CDR3 is CAWSSGGVYEQYF. The DNA for the CDR3 is TGTGCCTGGAGTTCCGGGGGTGTCTACGAGCAGTACTTC.

The CDR3 loop reads CASTLGGNSPLHF. DNA of the CDR3: TGTGCCAGCACTCTAGGGGGAAATTCACCCCTCCACTTT. The chain uses TRBV6-5 and TRBJ1-6, with D possibly matching TRBD1 (6 bases). There are 13 residues in the CDR3. Between the trimmed V and J ends, which lost 7 bases and 7 bases, there was a span of 11 bases. Germline lookup yields CDR1 MNHEY and CDR2 SVGAGI.